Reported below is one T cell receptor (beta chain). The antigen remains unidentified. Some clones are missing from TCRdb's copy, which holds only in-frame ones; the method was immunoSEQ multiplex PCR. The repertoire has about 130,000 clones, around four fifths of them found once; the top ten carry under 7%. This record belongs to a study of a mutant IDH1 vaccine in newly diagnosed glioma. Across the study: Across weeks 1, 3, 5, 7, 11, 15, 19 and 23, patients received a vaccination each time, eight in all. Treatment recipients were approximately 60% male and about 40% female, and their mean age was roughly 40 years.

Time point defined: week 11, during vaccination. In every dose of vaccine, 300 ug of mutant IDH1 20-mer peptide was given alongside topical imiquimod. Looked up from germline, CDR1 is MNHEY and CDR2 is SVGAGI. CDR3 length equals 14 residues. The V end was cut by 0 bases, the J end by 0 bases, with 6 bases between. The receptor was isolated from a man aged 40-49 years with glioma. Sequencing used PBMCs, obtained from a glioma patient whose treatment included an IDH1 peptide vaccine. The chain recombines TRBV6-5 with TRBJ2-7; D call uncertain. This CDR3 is CASSYSYSSYEQYF. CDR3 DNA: TGTGCCAGCAGTTACTCGTACAGCTCCTACGAGCAGTACTTC.